The TCR beta chain described here comes from a study of early T cells in non-severe SARS-CoV-2 infection. The wider study: Bulk RNA isolated from unsorted whole blood underwent sequencing; chains were not paired.

Germline V gene lookup returns CDR1 SGHRS and CDR2 YFSETQ. V was shortened by 1 base and J by 5 bases, with 10 bases between the two germline ends. There are 13 residues in the CDR3. MiXCR, run by TCRdb on the 5' RACE reads, gives a single entry per CDR3 protein. The profile shows 100,000 to 150,000 distinct CDR3 sequences, around 14% of them singletons. To note about this clonotype: What it binds is not known.

Study results and limitations: Private and CD4 specificities were missed by VDJdb matching, skewed to anti-spike CD8.

The J gene is TRBJ2-7, the V gene TRBV5-1; TRBD2 is a possible D gene (5 bases). Sequenced sample: whole blood. This clonotype was sampled from an adult who was a healthcare worker with PCR-confirmed SARS-CoV-2 infection or an uninfected control (not recorded which). CDR3 sequence (DNA): TGCGCCAGCAGCTTGCCTAGCAAGGACGAGCAGTACTTC. It translates to CASSLPSKDEQYF.